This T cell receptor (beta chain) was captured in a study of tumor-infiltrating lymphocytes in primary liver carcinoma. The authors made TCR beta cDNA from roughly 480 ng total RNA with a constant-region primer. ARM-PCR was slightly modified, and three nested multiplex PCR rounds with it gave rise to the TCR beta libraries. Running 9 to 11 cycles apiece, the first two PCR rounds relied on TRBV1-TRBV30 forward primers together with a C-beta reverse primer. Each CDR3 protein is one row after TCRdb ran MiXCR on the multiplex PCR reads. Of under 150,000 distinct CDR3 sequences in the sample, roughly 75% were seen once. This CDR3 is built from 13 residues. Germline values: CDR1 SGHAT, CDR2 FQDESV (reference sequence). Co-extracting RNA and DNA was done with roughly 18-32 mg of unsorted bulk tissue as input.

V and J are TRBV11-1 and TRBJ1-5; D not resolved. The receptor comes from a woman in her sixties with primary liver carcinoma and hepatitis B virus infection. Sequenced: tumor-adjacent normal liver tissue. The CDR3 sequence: CVRSFSGNQPQHF. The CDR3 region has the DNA TGTGTCAGGAGCTTTTCCGGCAATCAGCCCCAGCATTTT.